The source of this T cell receptor (beta chain) is a study of blood T cell repertoires in COVID-19. Study-level background: Both acute and convalescent COVID-19 samples were obtained from the United States, Italy and Spain.

CDR1 SGHRS and CDR2 YFSETQ come from the germline V gene. Trimming removed 4 bases from V and 0 bases from J, with 16 bases in between. The CDR3 loop spans 16 amino acids. Study processing details: It was from reference gene primer amplification that nucleated cell counts were estimated. The assay was immunoSEQ multiplex PCR, and TCRdb's table has in-frame clones only and misses some. The V and J calls and the clone size are those of that table, but D and trimming were determined from the DNA. The sample consists of about 120,000 clones, 87% of them appearing once. The TCR originated in a human donor in a cohort sampled during active COVID-19. The source material was peripheral blood. The rearrangement joins TRBV5-1 to TRBJ1-2; tentative D call: TRBD1 (5 bases). In nucleotides, the CDR3 is TGCGCCAGCAGCCCCGGAGACAGCGGGACTAACTATGGCTACACCTTC. It yields the protein CASSPGDSGTNYGYTF.